This T cell receptor beta chain was profiled in a study of CD4 and CD8 cells across lung adenocarcinoma regions. To note about this clonotype: The junction differs from germline at one of its ends, possibly a read error.

Localized lung adenocarcinoma, a non-small cell lung cancer, affected the donors. TCRdb redid the calling of the PCR reads with MiXCR, one entry per CDR3 protein. Among about 17,000 distinct CDR3 sequences listed, 46% were seen once. CDR1 and CDR2 (germline): MNHNS, SASEGT. This CDR3 has 14 residues. This receptor was taken from a male donor with lung adenocarcinoma. The CD4 and CD8 labels of this study may be unreliable. The material sequenced was CD4+ T cells from the margin of a lung tumor. The genes are TRBV6-1 and TRBJ2-1; 8 bases align to TRBD1. The J call may be in error: the DNA end matches TRBJ2-5 better. In nucleotides, the CDR3 is TGTGCGGGCAGCGGCAGGGGGCACCAAGAGATCCAGTACTTC. Its translation: CAGSGRGHQEIQYF.